A single sample gave rise to the 21 T cell receptor beta chains below, sequenced in a study of early T cells in non-severe SARS-CoV-2 infection. MiXCR, applied by TCRdb to the 5' RACE reads, yields one record per CDR3 protein. The profile shows 40,000 or so distinct CDR3 sequences, more than 9% of them singletons. The source material was whole blood. These receptor sequences come from an adult who was a healthcare worker with PCR-confirmed SARS-CoV-2 infection or an uninfected control (not recorded which).

This clonotype was observed a few times. V usage is TRBV29-1 and J usage is TRBJ1-2; 8 bases map to TRBD1. This CDR3 contains 12 residues. V shed 7 bases, J shed 8 bases, and the junction held 9 bases outside the gene matches. Germline V gene data show CDR1 as SQVTM and CDR2 as ANQGSEA. The CDR3 DNA sequence: TGCAGCGCTAGGACAGGGACTTACGGCTACACCTTC. Its protein is CSARTGTYGYTF.

This chain uses TRBV2 with TRBJ2-1; 9 nucleotides line up with TRBD2. This CDR3 has 15 residues. V was clipped by 6 bases and J by 3 bases; unmatched bases: 6. CDR1 and CDR2 from the germline V gene are SNHLY and FYNNEI. For the CDR3, the DNA is TGTGCCAGCAGACGAGGTAGCGGGAGCTACAATGAGCAGTTCTTC. Translating it yields CASRRGSGSYNEQFF.

This clonotype was detected ten times or more. One junction end disagrees with the germline gene, perhaps due to a read error. The V and J genes are TRBV7-7 and TRBJ2-5, with D perhaps matching TRBD1 (6 bases). The CDR3 is made up of 15 amino acids. The germline CDR1 and CDR2 sequences are SSHAT and FNYEAQ (reference sequence). The DNA for the CDR3 is TGTGCTAGCAGCTTAGGGGGACCCACACAAGAGACCCAGTACTTC. Translating gives CASSLGGPTQETQYF.

This clonotype appeared many times. The rearrangement joins TRBV4-2 to TRBJ2-1; tentative D call: TRBD2 (6 bases). Per the germline V gene, CDR1 is LGHNA and CDR2 is YNFKEQ. Trimming took 3 bases from V and 0 from J, leaving 12 bases between them. The CDR3 covers 16 residues. DNA of the CDR3: TGTGCCAGCAGCCATTATCGGGAGAGCTCCTACAATGAGCAGTTCTTC. Translating it yields CASSHYRESSYNEQFF.

This clonotype was detected ten times or more. J is TRBJ1-4 and V is TRBV7-9, with D perhaps TRBD1 (5 bases). This CDR3 contains 16 residues. CDR1 and CDR2 (germline): SEHNR, FQNEAQ (reference sequence). V was cut by 1 base and J by 4 bases, with 13 bases left in between. In DNA, the CDR3 is TGTGCCAGCAGCTTAGGTGGGACCAGGATTAATGAAAAACTGTTTTTT. Its translation is CASSLGGTRINEKLFF.

This clonotype was detected many times. The gene calls are TRBV20-1 and TRBJ2-7; maybe TRBD2 (5 bases). Per the germline V gene, CDR1 is DFQATT and CDR2 is SNEGSKA (reference sequence). There are 13 residues in the CDR3. The V end was cut by 6 bases, the J end by 0 bases, with 12 bases between. CDR3 nucleotides: TGCAGTGCCCCGGAGGCGAGCTCCTACGAGCAGTACTTC. Amino acid sequence: CSAPEASSYEQYF.

The gene calls are TRBV20-1 and TRBJ2-7; no reliable D call. The CDR3 consists of 15 residues. The V end was cut by 1 base, the J end by 1 base, with 14 bases between. Per the germline V gene, CDR1 is DFQATT and CDR2 is SNEGSKA (reference sequence). This chain's CDR3 is CSARVRTGRSYEQYF. DNA of the CDR3: TGCAGTGCTAGAGTTCGGACGGGTAGATCCTACGAGCAGTACTTC.

Many counts were recorded for this clonotype. This chain connects TRBV18 to TRBJ2-4; D is uncertain. CDR3 length: 16 residues. Germline V gene lookup returns CDR1 KGHSH and CDR2 LQKENI. The V end lost 0 bases, the J end lost 0 bases, and 9 bases lay between the germline ends. CDR3 sequence (DNA): TGTGCCAGCTCACCACCCGGTAACCTAGCCAAAAACATTCAGTACTTC. It yields the protein CASSPPGNLAKNIQYF. Full variable domain (rest looked up from reference TRBV18 and TRBJ2-4): NAGVMQNPRHLVRRRGQEARLRCSPMKGHSHVYWYRQLPEEGLKFMVYLQKENIIDESGMPKERFSAEFPKEGPSILRIQQVVRGDSAAYFCASSPPGNLAKNIQYFGAGTRLSVL.

This chain uses TRBV20-1 with TRBJ2-1; TRBD2 matches 16 bases. This CDR3 is built from 16 residues. Germline V gene sequence: CDR1 DFQATT, CDR2 SNEGSKA (reference sequence). With V trimmed by 2 bases and J by 7 bases, 5 bases remained unmatched. The CDR3 here is CSARSGTSGRANEQFF. The CDR3 DNA reads TGCAGTGCTAGATCAGGGACTAGCGGGAGGGCGAATGAGCAGTTCTTC.

The J gene is TRBJ2-7, the V gene TRBV29-1; D is uncertain. The CDR3 runs to 13 residues. Germline V gene sequence: CDR1 SQVTM, CDR2 ANQGSEA. Trimming pared 3 bases from V and 5 bases from J, leaving 14 bases between. CDR3 protein: CSVEDVGINEQYF. CDR3 DNA sequence: TGCAGCGTTGAGGATGTCGGCATTAACGAGCAGTACTTC.

This clonotype turned up a few times. The chain joins TRBV14 to TRBJ2-7; D possibly corresponds to TRBD1 (5 bases). Germline V gene lookup returns CDR1 SGHDN and CDR2 FVKESK. The V gene lost 6 bases and the J gene lost 6 bases, with 15 bases spanning the gap. The CDR3 is 13 residues long. The CDR3 here is CASSSGGATEQYF. The CDR3 region has the DNA TGTGCCAGCAGTTCCGGTGGGGCGACCGAGCAGTACTTC. Variable domain in full (rest from reference TRBV14 and TRBJ2-7): EAGVTQFPSHSVIEKGQTVTLRCDPISGHDNLYWYRRVMGKEIKFLLHFVKESKQDESGMPNNRFLAERTGGTYSTLKVQPAELEDSGVYFCASSSGGATEQYFGPGTRLTVT.

The CDR3 region is CASSSSASFTEQYF. The DNA for the CDR3 is TGTGCCAGCAGCTCCTCCGCGAGTTTTACCGAGCAGTACTTC. This chain links TRBV7-2 with TRBJ2-7; no definite D call. Trimming cost V 4 bases and J 6 bases, with 16 bases left between them. CDR1 and CDR2 from the germline V gene are SGHTA and FQGNSA. CDR3 size: 14 residues.

The rearrangement uses TRBV29-1 and TRBJ1-1, with TRBD1 as a possible D gene (5 bases). CDR1 is SQVTM, CDR2 ANQGSEA, per germline. The CDR3 length is 11 residues. Trimming cost V 7 bases and J 3 bases, with 9 bases left between them. This CDR3 is CSDKGYTEAFF. CDR3 nucleotides: TGCAGCGACAAGGGGTACACTGAAGCTTTCTTT.

This clonotype occurred many times. Here the CDR3 reads CASSQRDTPETETQYF. The CDR3 coding sequence is TGTGCCAGCAGCCAAAGGGACACCCCGGAGACCGAGACCCAGTACTTC. The J gene is TRBJ2-5, the V gene TRBV3-1; D is possibly TRBD1 (6 bases). The length of the CDR3 is 16 residues. The V end lost 2 bases, the J end lost 5 bases, and 18 bases lay between the germline ends. Per germline, CDR1 LGHDT and CDR2 YNNKEL (reference sequence).

The J gene is TRBJ2-5, the V gene TRBV7-9; D is possibly TRBD1 (6 bases). V was shortened by 5 bases and J by 1 base, with 11 bases between the two germline ends. The CDR3 has 14 amino acids. Germline values: CDR1 SEHNR, CDR2 FQNEAQ (reference sequence). CDR3 protein: CASSPGVIQETQYF. Here the CDR3 DNA reads TGTGCCAGCAGCCCAGGGGTCATCCAAGAGACCCAGTACTTC.

This clonotype was found many times. The chain is built from TRBV4-3 and TRBJ2-1; 8 bases match TRBD2. V lost 1 base, J lost 0 bases, and 5 bases stayed unmatched. Germline V gene lookup returns CDR1 LGHNA and CDR2 YSLEER. There are 17 residues in the CDR3. CDR3 in amino acids: CASSQGGGGSSYNEQFF. In nucleotides, the CDR3 is TGCGCCAGCAGCCAAGGGGGCGGGGGGAGCTCCTACAATGAGCAGTTCTTC.

This clonotype was detected many times. This chain uses TRBV12-3 or TRBV12-4 with TRBJ2-7; D unresolved. Trimming removed 8 bases from V and 2 bases from J, with 13 bases in between. The CDR3 runs to 13 residues. CDR3 in DNA: TGTGCCAGCGCGTCCCCGCCCCCCTACGAGCAGTACTTC. It yields the protein CASASPPPYEQYF.

This clonotype has a handful of counts. The V and J genes are TRBV6-1 and TRBJ2-4, with 9 bases matching TRBD2. The trim removed 5 bases at V and 0 bases at J, leaving 8 bases unmatched. This CDR3 has 17 amino acids. Germline loops: CDR1 MNHNS, CDR2 SASEGT. The CDR3 is CASSSGLARLAKNIQYF. The CDR3 DNA follows: TGTGCCAGCAGTAGTGGACTAGCGCGGCTAGCCAAAAACATTCAGTACTTC.

The chain carries TRBV7-2 and TRBJ2-7, with 8 bases lining up with TRBD2. CDR1 SGHTA and CDR2 FQGNSA come from the germline V gene. V lost 5 bases to trimming and J lost 7 bases; unmatched junction nucleotides: 7. This CDR3 spans 13 amino acids. This CDR3 is CASSLGLAREQYF. The CDR3 DNA reads TGTGCCAGCAGCCTAGGACTAGCTAGGGAGCAGTACTTC.

This clonotype occurred a few times. The chain recombines TRBV6-2 or TRBV6-3 with TRBJ2-7; a weak D match, TRBD1 (6 bases). Germline V gene lookup returns CDR1 MNHEY and CDR2 SVGEGT. The CDR3 has 15 amino acids. V was cut by 2 bases and J by 0 bases, with 11 bases left in between. This CDR3 reads CASSYRTGFSYEQYF. In DNA form, the CDR3 reads TGTGCCAGCAGTTACCGTACAGGGTTCTCCTACGAGCAGTACTTC.

This clonotype was recorded many times. This sequence joins TRBV5-6 and TRBJ2-5; TRBD2 aligns across 8 bases. The V gene end was trimmed by 4 bases and the J gene end by 4 bases; junction bases not matched to a gene: 15. This CDR3 has 17 amino acids. Germline CDR1 and CDR2: SGHDT and YYEEEE. CDR3 in amino acids: CASSPGAGTRERETQYF. DNA for the CDR3: TGTGCCAGCAGCCCAGGGGCCGGGACTAGAGAAAGAGAGACCCAGTACTTC. Filled out from reference TRBV5-6 and TRBJ2-5, the complete variable domain reads DAGVTQSPTHLIKTRGQQVTLRCSPKSGHDTVSWYQQALGQGPQFIFQYYEEEERQRGNFPDRFSGHQFPNYSSELNVNALLLGDSALYLCASSPGAGTRERETQYFGPGTRLLVL.